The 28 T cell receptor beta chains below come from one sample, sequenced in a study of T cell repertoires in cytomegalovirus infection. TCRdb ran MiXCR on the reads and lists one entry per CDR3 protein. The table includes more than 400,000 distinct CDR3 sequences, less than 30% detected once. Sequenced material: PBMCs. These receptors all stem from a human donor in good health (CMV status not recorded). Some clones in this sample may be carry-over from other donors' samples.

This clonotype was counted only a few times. The CDR3 coding sequence is TGTGCTAGTGGTTTGGGGGACAGAGGGACTGAAGCTTTCTTT. It translates to CASGLGDRGTEAFF. The V and J genes are TRBV12-5 and TRBJ1-1, with 7 nucleotides matching TRBD1. The germline gives CDR1 LGHNT, CDR2 FRNRAP. The V and J ends lost 1 base and 5 bases, in that order; junction bases with no gene match: 4. The CDR3 has 14 amino acids.

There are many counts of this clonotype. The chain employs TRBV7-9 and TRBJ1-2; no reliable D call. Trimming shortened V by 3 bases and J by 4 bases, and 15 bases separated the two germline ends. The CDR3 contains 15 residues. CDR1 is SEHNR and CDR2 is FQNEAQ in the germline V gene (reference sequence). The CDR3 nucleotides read TGTGCCAGCAGCTTGACGGACCCTAGGAGCTATGGCTACACCTTC. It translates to CASSLTDPRSYGYTF.

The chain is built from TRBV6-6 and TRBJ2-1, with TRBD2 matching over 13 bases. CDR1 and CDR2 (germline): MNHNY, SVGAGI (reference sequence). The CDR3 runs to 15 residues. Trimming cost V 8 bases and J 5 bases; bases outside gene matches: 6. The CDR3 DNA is TGTGCCAGCCGACTAGCGGGAGGCCCCCACAATGAGCAGTTCTTC. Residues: CASRLAGGPHNEQFF.

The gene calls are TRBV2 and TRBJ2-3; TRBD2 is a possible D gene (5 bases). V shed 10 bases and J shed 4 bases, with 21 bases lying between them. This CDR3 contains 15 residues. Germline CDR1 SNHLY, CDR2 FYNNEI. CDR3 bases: TGTGCCATCCGGAAAGGAGGATCTAGATCAGATACGCAGTATTTT. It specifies CAIRKGGSRSDTQYF.

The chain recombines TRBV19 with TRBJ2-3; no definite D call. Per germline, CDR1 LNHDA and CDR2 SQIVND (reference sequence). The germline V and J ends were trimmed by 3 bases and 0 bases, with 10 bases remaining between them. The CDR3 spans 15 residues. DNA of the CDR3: TGTGCCAGTAGTATTTCCGACCGCAGCACAGATACGCAGTATTTT. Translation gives CASSISDRSTDTQYF.

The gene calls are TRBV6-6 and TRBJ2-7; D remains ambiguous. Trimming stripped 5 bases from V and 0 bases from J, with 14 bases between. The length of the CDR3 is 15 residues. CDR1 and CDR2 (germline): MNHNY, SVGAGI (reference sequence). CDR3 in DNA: TGTGCCAGCAGTGAACAGTGGACCGACTCCTACGAGCAGTACTTC. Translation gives CASSEQWTDSYEQYF.

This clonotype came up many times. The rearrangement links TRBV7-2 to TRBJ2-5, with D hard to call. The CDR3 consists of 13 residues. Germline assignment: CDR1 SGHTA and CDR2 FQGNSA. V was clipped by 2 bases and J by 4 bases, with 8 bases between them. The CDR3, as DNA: TGTGCCAGCAGCTTAAGCTACCGAGAGACCCAGTACTTC. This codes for CASSLSYRETQYF.

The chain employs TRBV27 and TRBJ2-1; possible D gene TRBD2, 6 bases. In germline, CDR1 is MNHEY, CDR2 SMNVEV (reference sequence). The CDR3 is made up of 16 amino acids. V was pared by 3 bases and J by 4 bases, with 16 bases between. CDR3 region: CASSFARGLTYNEQFF. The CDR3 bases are TGTGCCAGCAGTTTCGCGCGGGGACTTACGTACAATGAGCAGTTCTTC.

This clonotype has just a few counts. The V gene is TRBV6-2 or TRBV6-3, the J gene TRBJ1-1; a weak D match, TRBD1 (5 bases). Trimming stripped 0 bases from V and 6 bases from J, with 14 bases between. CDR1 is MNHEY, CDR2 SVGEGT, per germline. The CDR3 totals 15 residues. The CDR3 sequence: CASSYSFKGAAEAFF. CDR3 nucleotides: TGTGCCAGCAGTTACTCGTTCAAAGGGGCTGCTGAAGCTTTCTTT.

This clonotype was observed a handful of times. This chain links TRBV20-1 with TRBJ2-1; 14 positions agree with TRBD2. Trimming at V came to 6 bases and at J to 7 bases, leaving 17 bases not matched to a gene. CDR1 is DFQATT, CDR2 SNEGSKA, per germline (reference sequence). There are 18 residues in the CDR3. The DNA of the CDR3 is TGCAGTGCGAAAGATTGGGCGGAGACTAGCGGGAGGGGGAATGAGCAGTTCTTC. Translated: CSAKDWAETSGRGNEQFF.

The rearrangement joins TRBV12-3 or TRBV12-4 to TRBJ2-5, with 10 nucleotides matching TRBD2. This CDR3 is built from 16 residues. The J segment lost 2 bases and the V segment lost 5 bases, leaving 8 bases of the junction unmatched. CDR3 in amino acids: CASSRSEAGGQETQYF. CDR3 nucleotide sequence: TGTGCCAGCAGTCGCTCAGAAGCGGGAGGGCAAGAGACCCAGTACTTC.

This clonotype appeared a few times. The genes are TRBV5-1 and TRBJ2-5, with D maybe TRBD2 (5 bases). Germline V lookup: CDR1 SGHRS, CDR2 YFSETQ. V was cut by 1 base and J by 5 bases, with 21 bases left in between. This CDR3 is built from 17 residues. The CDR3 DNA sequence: TGCGCCAGCAGCTTGAATTCAGCGGCAGTGTCCACCGAGACCCAGTACTTC. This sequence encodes CASSLNSAAVSTETQYF.

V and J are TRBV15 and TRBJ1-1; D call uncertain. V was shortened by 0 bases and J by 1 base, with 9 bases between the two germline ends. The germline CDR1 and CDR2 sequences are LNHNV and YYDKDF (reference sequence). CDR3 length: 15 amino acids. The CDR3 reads CATSRDYIANTEAFF. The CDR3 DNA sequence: TGTGCCACCAGCAGAGATTATATAGCGAACACTGAAGCTTTCTTT.

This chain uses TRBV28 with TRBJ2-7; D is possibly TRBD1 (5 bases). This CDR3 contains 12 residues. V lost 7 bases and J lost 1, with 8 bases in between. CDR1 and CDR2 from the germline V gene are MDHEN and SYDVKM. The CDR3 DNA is TGTGCCAGCACAACAGGATCCTACGAGCAGTACTTC. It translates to CASTTGSYEQYF. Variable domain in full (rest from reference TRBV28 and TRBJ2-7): DVKVTQSSRYLVKRTGEKVFLECVQDMDHENMFWYRQDPGLGLRLIYFSYDVKMKEKGDIPEGYSVSREKKERFSLILESASTNQTSMYLCASTTGSYEQYFGPGTRLTVT.

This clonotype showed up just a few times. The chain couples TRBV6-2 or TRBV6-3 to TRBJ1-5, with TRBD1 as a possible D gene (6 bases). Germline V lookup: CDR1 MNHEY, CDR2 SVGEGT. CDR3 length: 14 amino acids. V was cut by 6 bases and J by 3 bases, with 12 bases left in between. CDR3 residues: CASSMGHPNQPQHF. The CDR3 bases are TGTGCCAGCAGCATGGGACACCCCAATCAGCCCCAGCATTTT.

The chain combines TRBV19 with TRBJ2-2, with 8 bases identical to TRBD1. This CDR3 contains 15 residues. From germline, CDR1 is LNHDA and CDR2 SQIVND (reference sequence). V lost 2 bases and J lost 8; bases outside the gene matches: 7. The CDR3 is CASSITPDRVGELFF. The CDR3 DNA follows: TGTGCCAGTAGTATAACCCCGGACAGGGTAGGGGAGCTGTTTTTT. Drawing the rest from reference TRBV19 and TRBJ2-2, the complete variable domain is DGGITQSPKYLFRKEGQNVTLSCEQNLNHDAMYWYRQDPGQGLRLIYYSQIVNDFQKGDIAEGYSVSREKKESFPLTVTSAQKNPTAFYLCASSITPDRVGELFFGEGSRLTVL.

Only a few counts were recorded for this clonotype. CDR3 DNA sequence: TGCAGTGCTAGAGCGGGGGGGGCGACCTCTCGGGGCAATCAGCCCCAGCATTTT. It translates to CSARAGGATSRGNQPQHF. The rearrangement joins TRBV20-1 to TRBJ1-5; a possible D gene is TRBD1 (6 bases). The CDR3 has 18 amino acids. Trimming stripped 1 base from V and 2 bases from J, with 21 bases between. Per the germline V gene, CDR1 is DFQATT and CDR2 is SNEGSKA (reference sequence).

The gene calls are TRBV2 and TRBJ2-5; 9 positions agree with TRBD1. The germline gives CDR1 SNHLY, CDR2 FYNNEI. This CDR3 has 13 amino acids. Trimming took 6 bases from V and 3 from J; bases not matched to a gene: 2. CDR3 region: CASRRDREETQYF. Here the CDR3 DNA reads TGTGCCAGCAGACGGGACAGGGAAGAGACCCAGTACTTC.

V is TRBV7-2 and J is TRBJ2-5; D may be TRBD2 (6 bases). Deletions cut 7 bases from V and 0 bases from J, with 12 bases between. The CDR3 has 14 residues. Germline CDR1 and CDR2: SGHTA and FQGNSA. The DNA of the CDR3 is TGTGCCAGCACCCGGGGGATTTACCAAGAGACCCAGTACTTC. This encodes CASTRGIYQETQYF.

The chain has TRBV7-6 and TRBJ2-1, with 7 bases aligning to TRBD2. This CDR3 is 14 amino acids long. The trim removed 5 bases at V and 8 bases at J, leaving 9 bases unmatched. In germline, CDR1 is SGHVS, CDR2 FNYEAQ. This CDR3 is CASSAGGRIDEQFF. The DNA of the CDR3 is TGTGCCAGCAGCGCCGGGGGGAGGATAGATGAGCAGTTCTTC.

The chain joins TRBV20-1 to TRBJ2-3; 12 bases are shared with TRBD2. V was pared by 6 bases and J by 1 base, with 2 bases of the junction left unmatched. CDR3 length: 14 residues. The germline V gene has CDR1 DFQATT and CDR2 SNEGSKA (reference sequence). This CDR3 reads CSAWTSGGTDTQYF. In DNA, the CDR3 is TGCAGTGCATGGACTAGCGGGGGCACAGATACGCAGTATTTT.

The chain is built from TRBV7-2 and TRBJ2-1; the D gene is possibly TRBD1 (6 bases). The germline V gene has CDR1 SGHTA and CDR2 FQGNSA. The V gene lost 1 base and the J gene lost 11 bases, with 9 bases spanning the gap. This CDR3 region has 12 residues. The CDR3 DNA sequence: TGTGCCAGCAGCTTAGGGGGGCGGCAGCAGTTCTTC. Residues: CASSLGGRQQFF. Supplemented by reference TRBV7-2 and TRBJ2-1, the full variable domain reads GAGVSQSPSNKVTEKGKDVELRCDPISGHTALYWYRQSLGQGLEFLIYFQGNSAPDKSGLPSDRFSAERTGGSVSTLTIQRTQQEDSAVYLCASSLGGRQQFFGPGTRLTVL.

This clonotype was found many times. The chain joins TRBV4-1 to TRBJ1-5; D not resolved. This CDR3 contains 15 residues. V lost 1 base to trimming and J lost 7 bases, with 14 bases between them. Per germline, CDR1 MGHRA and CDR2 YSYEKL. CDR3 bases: TGCGCCAGCAGCCAAGTTGCAGGCCTCGGGCAGCCCCAGCATTTT. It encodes CASSQVAGLGQPQHF.

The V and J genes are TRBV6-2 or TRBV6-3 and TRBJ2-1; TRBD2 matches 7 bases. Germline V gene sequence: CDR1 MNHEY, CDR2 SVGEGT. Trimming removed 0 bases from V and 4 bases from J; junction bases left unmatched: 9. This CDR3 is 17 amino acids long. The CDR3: CASSYSGSGSVYNEQFF. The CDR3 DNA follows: TGTGCCAGCAGTTACTCGGGTAGCGGGTCAGTATACAATGAGCAGTTCTTC.

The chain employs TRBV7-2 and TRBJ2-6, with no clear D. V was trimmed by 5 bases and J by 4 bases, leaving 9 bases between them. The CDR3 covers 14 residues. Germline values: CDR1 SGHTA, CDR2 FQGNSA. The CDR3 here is CASSHNGGANVLTF. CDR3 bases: TGTGCCAGCAGCCATAATGGGGGGGCCAACGTCCTGACTTTC.

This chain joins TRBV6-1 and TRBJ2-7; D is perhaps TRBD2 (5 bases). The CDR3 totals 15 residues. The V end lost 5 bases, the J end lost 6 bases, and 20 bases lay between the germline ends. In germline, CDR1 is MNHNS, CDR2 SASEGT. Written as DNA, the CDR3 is TGTGCCAGCAGTCCGCCGGGATGGCTAGGAGGCGAGCAGTACTTC. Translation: CASSPPGWLGGEQYF.

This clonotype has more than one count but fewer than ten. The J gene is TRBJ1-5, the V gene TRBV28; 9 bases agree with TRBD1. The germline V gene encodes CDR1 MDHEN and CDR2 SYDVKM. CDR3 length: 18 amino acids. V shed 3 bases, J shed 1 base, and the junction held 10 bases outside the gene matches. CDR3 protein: CASSFLSGQGLSNQPQHF. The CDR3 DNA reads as TGTGCCAGCAGTTTCTTATCGGGACAGGGACTAAGCAATCAGCCCCAGCATTTT.

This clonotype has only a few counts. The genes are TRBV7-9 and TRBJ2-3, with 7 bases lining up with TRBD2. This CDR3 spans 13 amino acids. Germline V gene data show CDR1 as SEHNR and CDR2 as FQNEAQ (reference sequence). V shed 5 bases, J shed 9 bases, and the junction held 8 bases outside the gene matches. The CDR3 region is CASSSPGGVTQYF. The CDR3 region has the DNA TGTGCCAGCAGCAGCCCGGGGGGAGTCACGCAGTATTTT.